This TCR beta chain was documented in a study of patients and donors after allogeneic stem cell transplantation. TCRdb re-called the RT-PCR reads through MiXCR, storing one row per CDR3 protein. The sample has about 110,000 distinct CDR3 sequences; around 38% are singletons. The CDR3 is 10 amino acids. V was clipped by 6 bases and J by 4 bases, with 3 bases between them. CDR1 and CDR2 (germline): MNHNY, SVGAGI (reference sequence). The rearrangement links TRBV6-6 to TRBJ2-5; unclear D gene. Sequenced input: blood, either unsorted or a sorted T cell fraction (not recorded which). This TCR derives from a human donor who was either an allogeneic HSCT recipient or a stem cell or donor lymphocyte infusion donor (not recorded which). It is not recorded whose cells these are; they may come from a transplant donor. The CDR3 is CASRGETQYF. Here the CDR3 DNA reads TGTGCCAGCAGGGGAGAGACCCAGTACTTC.